These 5 T cell receptor beta chains share one sample of origin, sequenced in a study of CD8 T cells in ankylosing spondylitis. One entry per CDR3 protein results from TCRdb running MiXCR on the 5' RACE reads. The sample includes some 340,000 distinct CDR3 sequences, roughly 14% of them seen just once. Sequences were obtained from blood, either unsorted or a sorted T cell fraction (not recorded which). The receptors come from a male donor with ankylosing spondylitis or in good health (not recorded which).

This clonotype was seen many times. The chain has TRBV4-2 and TRBJ1-1; no clear D. The V end was cut by 7 bases, the J end by 0 bases, with 12 bases between. There are 14 residues in the CDR3. Germline CDR1 reads LGHNA; CDR2 reads YNFKEQ. The CDR3 spells CASNIYGLNTEAFF. In nucleotides, the CDR3 is TGTGCCAGCAACATATACGGACTGAACACTGAAGCTTTCTTT.

Points on this clonotype: Given a much more abundant clone one base away, this may be a read error. The V and J genes are TRBV12-3 or TRBV12-4 and TRBJ1-2; possible D gene TRBD1, 5 bases. The length of the CDR3 is 15 residues. The CDR3 region is CARSLGGATNYGYTF. CDR3 nucleotide sequence: TGTGCCAGAAGTTTAGGTGGGGCAACGAACTATGGCTACACCTTC.

The chain joins TRBV9 to TRBJ2-7; 8 nucleotides line up with TRBD2. In germline, CDR1 is SGDLS, CDR2 YYNGEE. There are 15 residues in the CDR3. J lost 7 bases, V lost 3 bases, and 12 bases had no gene match. DNA of the CDR3: TGTGCCAGCAGCGCCGGGGGGGGGTCCCCGGGGGAGCAGTACTTC. Translating it yields CASSAGGGSPGEQYF.

This clonotype has more than one count but fewer than ten. The chain uses TRBV7-2 and TRBJ2-7; 7 bases map to TRBD1. Germline CDR1 is SGHTA and CDR2 is FQGNSA. The CDR3 sequence is 14 residues long. The V and J ends lost 1 base and 5 bases, in that order; junction bases with no gene match: 5. The CDR3 protein is CASSLGQGSNEQYF. In nucleotides, the CDR3 is TGTGCCAGCAGCTTAGGACAGGGTTCCAACGAGCAGTACTTC. Based on the CDR3 plus reference TRBV7-2 and TRBJ2-7, the full variable domain is GAGVSQSPSNKVTEKGKDVELRCDPISGHTALYWYRQSLGQGLEFLIYFQGNSAPDKSGLPSDRFSAERTGGSVSTLTIQRTQQEDSAVYLCASSLGQGSNEQYFGPGTRLTVT.

This clonotype was observed a handful of times. The chain recombines TRBV5-1 with TRBJ1-2, with D maybe TRBD1 (6 bases). Germline V gene data show CDR1 as SGHRS and CDR2 as YFSETQ. The length of the CDR3 is 13 residues. V shed 4 bases and J shed 8 bases, with 15 bases lying between them. The CDR3 coding sequence is TGCGCCAGCAGCCCAGACAGGCTCGAAGGCTACACCTTC. Protein: CASSPDRLEGYTF.